The table lists the clone carrying this TCR beta chain with a few counts. Reverse transcription of about 0.5 to 1 ug RNA used random hexamers. Amplification of TCR beta CDR3 used immunoSEQ multiplex PCR across 54 Vbeta and 13 Jbeta. TCRdb ran MiXCR on the immunoSEQ multiplex PCR reads and lists one entry per CDR3 protein. The sample contains around 150,000 distinct CDR3 sequences, about 93% of which appear only once. CD8+ and CD4+ T cells circulating in blood were sequenced for TCR beta. TEMRA cells were FACS-enriched, with CD8+ and CD4+ T cells isolated negatively. The data are from a study of CD8 T cells in Susac syndrome. Per germline, CDR1 MNHNY and CDR2 SVGAGI (reference sequence). The CDR3 has 13 residues. V was cut by 0 bases and J by 5 bases, with 5 bases left in between.

The receptor comes from a human donor in good health. The rearrangement uses TRBV6-6 and TRBJ1-5; D is perhaps TRBD1 (5 bases). Sequenced: CD4+ T cells from PBMCs. The CDR3 protein is CASSYSGDQPQHF. The CDR3 DNA sequence: TGTGCCAGCAGTTACTCGGGGGATCAGCCCCAGCATTTT.